A single sample gave rise to the 25 T cell receptor beta chains below, sequenced in a study of Graves' ophthalmopathy and Graves' hyperthyroidism. The sequenced template was RNA, covering the TCR beta CDR3 region. RT-PCR with HTBI primers came first, then second-round multiplex PCR. TCRdb independently ran MiXCR on the multiplex PCR reads; one entry per CDR3 protein. The table shows hundreds of thousands of distinct CDR3 sequences, with approximately 15% occurring only once. Sample: peripheral blood. These receptors were taken from a woman aged 18-29 years with stable Graves' hyperthyroidism.

The table lists this clonotype with many counts. The chain is built from TRBV6-1 and TRBJ2-2, with 7 positions matching TRBD1. The germline V gene encodes CDR1 MNHNS and CDR2 SASEGT. The V and J ends lost 4 bases and 4 bases, in that order; junction bases with no gene match: 6. There are 15 residues in the CDR3. The CDR3 bases are TGTGCCAGCAGTGGGGGGTGGGACAGCACCGGGGAGCTGTTTTTT. Its protein product is CASSGGWDSTGELFF.

V gene TRBV6-1 combines with J gene TRBJ1-5; D is unclear. V was cut by 11 bases and J by 2 bases, with 16 bases left in between. From germline, CDR1 is MNHNS and CDR2 SASEGT. There are 14 residues in the CDR3. CDR3 sequence reads: CASLAARGNQPQHF. In DNA, the CDR3 is TGTGCCTCTCTGGCAGCCCGGGGCAATCAGCCCCAGCATTTT.

This chain's CDR3 is CASSLVETTNTGELFF. DNA of the CDR3: TGTGCCAGCAGCTTAGTGGAGACCACGAACACCGGGGAGCTGTTTTTT. V and J are TRBV7-3 and TRBJ2-2; D remains unclear. The CDR3 length is 16 residues. V lost 2 bases and J 0 bases, leaving 10 bases between the germline ends. CDR1 and CDR2 from the germline V gene are SGHTA and FQGTGA.

The genes are TRBV11-2 and TRBJ2-2; the D gene is possibly TRBD2 (5 bases). Trimming took off 5 bases at V and 4 bases at J, with 14 bases between the two ends. The CDR3 consists of 15 residues. Germline V gene lookup returns CDR1 SGHAT and CDR2 FQNNGV. CDR3 coding DNA: TGTGCCAGCAGCGCCCTCAAACGGGGCACCGGGGAGCTGTTTTTT. Translating gives CASSALKRGTGELFF.

This clonotype was recorded at least ten times. V gene TRBV2 combines with J gene TRBJ2-7, with D perhaps matching TRBD1 or TRBD2 (5 bases each). The CDR3 has 13 amino acids. Looked up from germline, CDR1 is SNHLY and CDR2 is FYNNEI. Deletions cut 5 bases from V and 4 bases from J, with 12 bases between. For the CDR3, the DNA is TGTGCCAGCAGTCGGGACCTATTATACGAGCAGTACTTC. It encodes CASSRDLLYEQYF.

This clonotype came up a few times. The V gene is TRBV11-2, the J gene TRBJ2-7, with TRBD2 identical over 12 bases. The V gene's germline CDR1 is SGHAT and CDR2 FQNNGV. The CDR3 consists of 17 residues. With V trimmed by 5 bases and J by 3 bases, 11 bases remained unmatched. This CDR3 is CASSPPGLAGLLYEQYF. CDR3 coding DNA: TGTGCCAGCAGCCCTCCGGGACTAGCGGGTCTCCTCTACGAGCAGTACTTC.

With regard to this clonotype: The junction departs from germline at one end; a sequencing error may be responsible. The rearrangement uses TRBV27 and TRBJ2-5; D might be TRBD2 (6 bases). This CDR3 spans 15 amino acids. The germline V gene has CDR1 MNHEY and CDR2 SMNVEV (reference sequence). The CDR3 nucleotides are TGTGCCAGCGCTCCGCTGGATGGCGGGGAGGAGACCAAGTACTTC. Protein: CASAPLDGGEETKYF.

This clonotype was found many times. The chain combines TRBV9 with TRBJ1-2; the D gene is possibly TRBD1 (6 bases). Germline CDR1 and CDR2: SGDLS and YYNGEE. The V gene lost 2 bases and the J gene lost 8 bases, with 22 bases spanning the gap. This CDR3 has 16 amino acids. In nucleotides, the CDR3 is TGTGCCAGCAGCGTGGGAGGACAGATTAATCCGAAGGGCTACACCTTC. Translated: CASSVGGQINPKGYTF. Based on the CDR3 plus reference TRBV9 and TRBJ1-2, the full variable domain is DSGVTQTPKHLITATGQRVTLRCSPRSGDLSVYWYQQSLDQGLQFLIQYYNGEERAKGNILERFSAQQFPDLHSELNLSSLELGDSALYFCASSVGGQINPKGYTFGSGTRLTVV.

This clonotype occurred many times. The V gene is TRBV6-5, the J gene TRBJ1-2; D not resolved. Germline assignment: CDR1 MNHEY and CDR2 SVGAGI. CDR3 length: 14 residues. The ends were cut back, 0 bases at V and 2 bases at J, with 7 bases in the middle. The CDR3: CASSYSNGNYGYTF. CDR3 nucleotide sequence: TGTGCCAGCAGTTACTCGAACGGAAACTATGGCTACACCTTC.

In its sample, this clonotype was seen many times. The rearrangement links TRBV6-1 to TRBJ2-2; tentatively, D is TRBD1 or TRBD2 (6 bases each). The V end lost 6 bases, the J end lost 7 bases, and 18 bases lay between the germline ends. The CDR3 covers 15 residues. CDR1 MNHNS and CDR2 SASEGT come from the germline V gene. The CDR3 nucleotides read TGTGCCAGCAGGGTGGGGGGCGACGGCAACGGGGAGCTGTTTTTT. Amino acid sequence: CASRVGGDGNGELFF.

This clonotype turned up a few times. This CDR3 reads CASSPNKGTFNQPQHF. Here the CDR3 DNA reads TGTGCCAGCAGCCCGAACAAGGGGACATTCAATCAGCCCCAGCATTTT. The chain carries TRBV11-2 and TRBJ1-5, with D perhaps TRBD1 (6 bases). The CDR3 sequence is 16 residues long. V lost 5 bases and J lost 3, with 17 bases in between. Per the germline V gene, CDR1 is SGHAT and CDR2 is FQNNGV.

This clonotype was detected many times. V and J are TRBV12-3 or TRBV12-4 and TRBJ1-6, with D hard to call. The CDR3 extends over 13 amino acids. Deletions cut 8 bases from V and 7 bases from J, with 12 bases between. The DNA of the CDR3 is TGTGCCAGCTCGGAGGACGGCAATTCACCCCTCCACTTT. It yields the protein CASSEDGNSPLHF.

This clonotype has at least ten counts. This chain joins TRBV11-3 and TRBJ1-6, with TRBD1 identical over 9 bases. The length of the CDR3 is 15 residues. The germline CDR1 and CDR2 sequences are SGHNT and YENEEA. V lost 5 bases, J lost 8 bases, and 7 bases stayed unmatched. CDR3 in amino acids: CASSGRTGEDSPLHF. The CDR3 DNA is TGTGCCAGCAGCGGACGGACAGGGGAAGATTCACCCCTCCACTTT. The whole variable domain, remainder taken from reference TRBV11-3 and TRBJ1-6, is EAGVVQSPRYKIIEKKQPVAFWCNPISGHNTLYWYLQNLGQGPELLIRYENEEAVDDSQLPKDRFSAERLKGVDSTLKIQPAELGDSAVYLCASSGRTGEDSPLHFGNGTRLTVT.

This clonotype was detected ten times or more. The gene calls are TRBV12-3 or TRBV12-4 and TRBJ2-2, with 10 bases lining up with TRBD1. This CDR3 region has 15 residues. With 6 bases clipped from V and 4 bases from J, the junction kept 5 bases outside the gene matches. In nucleotides, the CDR3 is TGTGCCAGCAGAATCCGGGACAGGGGCACCGGGGAGCTGTTTTTT. Translated, it gives CASRIRDRGTGELFF.

This chain connects TRBV9 to TRBJ1-1; D is unclear. The germline V gene encodes CDR1 SGDLS and CDR2 YYNGEE. The CDR3 sequence is 14 residues long. Trimming took 0 bases from V and 4 from J, leaving 10 bases between them. The DNA for the CDR3 is TGTGCCAGCAGCGTAGAGGGTCTGGGCACTGAAGCTTTCTTT. This translates into CASSVEGLGTEAFF.

In its sample, this clonotype was seen many times. The rearrangement links TRBV12-3 or TRBV12-4 to TRBJ2-7; D is perhaps TRBD1 (6 bases). Trimming removed 8 bases from V and 0 bases from J, with 14 bases in between. This CDR3 comprises 14 residues. The DNA for the CDR3 is TGTGCCAGCGGCCGACAGGCCTTCTCCTACGAGCAGTACTTC. Amino acid sequence: CASGRQAFSYEQYF.

This clonotype was found many times. This chain links TRBV7-9 with TRBJ1-1, with D unclear. This CDR3 is 11 amino acids long. V was clipped by 8 bases and J by 6 bases, with 10 bases between them. Per germline, CDR1 SEHNR and CDR2 FQNEAQ (reference sequence). The CDR3, as DNA: TGTGCCAGCCTTCGAGGGTCTGAAGCTTTCTTT. Translated, it gives CASLRGSEAFF.

This clonotype was seen many times. The chain carries TRBV20-1 and TRBJ2-5, with 9 bases identical to TRBD2. Per the germline V gene, CDR1 is DFQATT and CDR2 is SNEGSKA (reference sequence). CDR3 length equals 14 residues. J was trimmed by 2 bases and V by 8 bases; bases with no gene match: 9. CDR3: CSCASGDIQETQYF. The CDR3 coding sequence is TGCAGTTGTGCTAGCGGGGACATACAAGAGACCCAGTACTTC.

The chain links TRBV7-1 to TRBJ1-1; 9 bases match TRBD1. TRBV7-1 is marked as an open reading frame, function uncertain. The CDR3 spans 19 residues. V lost 5 bases, J lost 1 base, and 17 bases stayed unmatched. The CDR3 here is CASSPGQGQVALSNTEAFF. In nucleotides, the CDR3 is TGTGCCAGCAGCCCGGGACAGGGTCAAGTCGCCCTCTCGAACACTGAAGCTTTCTTT.

The table lists this clonotype with a few counts. The genes are TRBV3-1 and TRBJ1-2; D unclear. Germline V lookup: CDR1 LGHDT, CDR2 YNNKEL (reference sequence). This CDR3 is built from 14 residues. V gave up 0 bases and J gave up 0 bases, with 5 bases separating them. The CDR3 nucleotides are TGTGCCAGCAGCCAAGACAGTTCTAACTATGGCTACACCTTC. The encoded protein is CASSQDSSNYGYTF.

This clonotype was detected ten times or more. The V call is TRBV12-3 or TRBV12-4, the J call TRBJ1-5, with D tentatively TRBD1 (5 bases). The germline V and J ends were trimmed by 3 bases and 2 bases, with 11 bases remaining between them. The CDR3 sequence is 15 residues long. As DNA, the CDR3 is TGTGCCAGCAGTTTTACGGCCAGGGGCAATCAGCCCCAGCATTTT. Translation gives CASSFTARGNQPQHF.

The sample holds many counts of this clonotype. V is TRBV25-1 and J is TRBJ2-7; 7 bases align to TRBD2. The CDR3 is 13 residues long. CDR1 is MGHDK and CDR2 is SYGVNS in the germline V gene. The V segment lost 6 bases and the J segment 6 bases; nucleotides outside the gene matches: 8. CDR3 residues: CASSGGSGFEQYF. The DNA for the CDR3 is TGTGCCAGCAGCGGGGGGAGCGGTTTCGAGCAGTACTTC.

This clonotype occurred many times. The rearrangement joins TRBV6-5 to TRBJ1-5; no firm D call. Trimming shortened V by 2 bases and J by 0 bases, and 14 bases separated the two germline ends. The CDR3 covers 17 residues. Germline CDR1 is MNHEY and CDR2 is SVGAGI. The CDR3: CASSYDLRRYSNQPQHF. CDR3 DNA sequence: TGTGCCAGCAGTTACGACCTTCGACGGTATAGCAATCAGCCCCAGCATTTT.

Details on this clonotype: This may stem from a read error, because a much larger clone lies one nucleotide away. This sequence joins TRBV11-1 and TRBJ2-5; D is unresolved. CDR1 and CDR2 from the germline V gene are SGHAT and FQDESV (reference sequence). CDR3 size: 12 residues. The CDR3 sequence: CASSILGETKYF. The CDR3, as DNA: TGTGCCAGCAGCATCCTTGGAGAGACCAAGTACTTC.

This clonotype was recorded many times. For the CDR3, the DNA is TGTGCCAGCAGGGGGACTGGGCCAGAGACCCAGTACTTC. Protein: CASRGTGPETQYF. The chain links TRBV2 to TRBJ2-5; TRBD2 is a possible D gene (6 bases). The ends were cut back, 6 bases at V and 4 bases at J, with 12 bases in the middle. This CDR3 is built from 13 residues. Germline V gene lookup returns CDR1 SNHLY and CDR2 FYNNEI.